The 16 T cell receptor beta chains below were found in one sample sequenced in a study of T cell responses to AZD1222 COVID-19 vaccine. The method was immunoSEQ multiplex PCR; TCRdb's version includes in-frame clones alone and lacks a portion of them. Of more than 95,000 clones in the sample, around 91% were seen once. The sample was peripheral blood, taken on day 0 of AZD1222 vaccination. These receptors were taken from an adult in good health.

This chain uses TRBV6-5 with TRBJ1-1; maybe TRBD1 (5 bases). This CDR3 is built from 14 residues. Trimming stripped 5 bases from V and 5 bases from J, with 15 bases between. Germline CDR1 MNHEY, CDR2 SVGAGI. The CDR3 region is CASSTSGGGTEAFF. The CDR3 coding sequence is TGTGCCAGCAGTACCAGCGGGGGTGGGACTGAAGCTTTCTTT.

This chain connects TRBV2 to TRBJ2-5; unclear D gene. Trimming pared 4 bases from V and 5 bases from J, leaving 14 bases between. From germline, CDR1 is SNHLY and CDR2 FYNNEI. CDR3 length: 14 residues. The CDR3 region is CASSGSNMRETQYF. CDR3 coding DNA: TGTGCCAGCAGTGGATCCAACATGAGGGAGACCCAGTACTTC.

This chain uses TRBV6-5 with TRBJ1-5; no clear D. With 6 bases removed from V and 4 bases from J, the gap between germline ends came to 7 bases. Germline V gene data show CDR1 as MNHEY and CDR2 as SVGAGI. The length of the CDR3 is 12 residues. CDR3 region: CASRRINQPQHF. Here the CDR3 DNA reads TGTGCCAGCAGGAGGATTAATCAGCCCCAGCATTTT.

This clone was recorded once. The chain combines TRBV3-1 (or the pseudogene TRBV3-2) with TRBJ2-7; D is unresolved. Trimming shortened V by 0 bases and J by 6 bases, and 24 bases separated the two germline ends. The length of the CDR3 is 18 residues. From germline, CDR1 is LGHDT and CDR2 YNNKEL (reference sequence). CDR3 in amino acids: CASSQDPSRSQLFFEQYF. CDR3 in DNA: TGTGCCAGCAGCCAAGATCCAAGTCGGTCTCAGTTGTTCTTCGAGCAGTACTTC.

The chain combines TRBV23-1 with TRBJ1-2; D not resolved. TRBV23-1 carries the ORF label, with uncertain function. Between the trimmed V and J ends, which lost 8 bases and 2 bases, there was a span of 15 bases. The CDR3 consists of 14 residues. The CDR3 here is CASVGPPGNYGYTF. The CDR3 region has the DNA TGCGCCAGCGTCGGACCGCCTGGAAACTATGGCTACACCTTC.

By proportion, this clone is medium-sized. The chain links TRBV3-1 (or the pseudogene TRBV3-2) to TRBJ1-2; D is perhaps TRBD1 (5 bases). Between the trimmed V and J ends, which lost 0 bases and 5 bases, there was a span of 19 bases. CDR1 and CDR2 from the germline V gene are LGHDT and YNNKEL (reference sequence). The CDR3 consists of 17 residues. CDR3 residues: CASSQDTRVTVRYGYTF. The CDR3 coding sequence is TGTGCCAGCAGCCAAGATACTCGTGTGACAGTTAGGTATGGCTACACCTTC.

The J gene is TRBJ2-2, the V gene TRBV7-3, with D hard to call. The V gene's germline CDR1 is SGHTA and CDR2 FQGTGA. The length of the CDR3 is 13 residues. V shed 3 bases and J shed 6 bases, with 8 bases lying between them. CDR3: CASSFSSAGELFF. DNA for the CDR3: TGTGCCAGCAGCTTTTCGTCGGCCGGGGAGCTGTTTTTT.

This clone has a handful of counts. The rearrangement joins TRBV9 to TRBJ2-2, with D possibly TRBD2 on 6 matching bases. Germline V lookup: CDR1 SGDLS, CDR2 YYNGEE. The ends were cut back, 1 base at V and 0 bases at J, with 10 bases in the middle. The CDR3 contains 16 residues. The CDR3 loop is CASSVSGGSNTGELFF. In nucleotides, the CDR3 is TGTGCCAGCAGCGTAAGTGGGGGGTCGAACACCGGGGAGCTGTTTTTT.

J is TRBJ1-6 and V is TRBV30; 10 bases are shared with TRBD1. Trimming took 1 base from V and 10 from J; bases not matched to a gene: 4. From germline, CDR1 is GTSNPN and CDR2 SVGIG (reference sequence). There are 14 residues in the CDR3. CDR3 DNA sequence: TGTGCCTGGAGTGGCGGGACAGGGGTGTCACCCCTCCACTTT. It encodes CAWSGGTGVSPLHF.

The table lists this clone with a count of one. V gene TRBV14 combines with J gene TRBJ2-3; TRBD2 might be the D (5 bases). Per the germline V gene, CDR1 is SGHDN and CDR2 is FVKESK. The ends were cut back, 3 bases at V and 7 bases at J, with 8 bases in the middle. The length of the CDR3 is 12 residues. The CDR3 DNA is TGTGCCAGCAGCCACCGGACTTATACGCAGTATTTT. The encoded protein is CASSHRTYTQYF. Combining the CDR3 with reference TRBV14 and TRBJ2-3 gives the whole variable domain EAGVTQFPSHSVIEKGQTVTLRCDPISGHDNLYWYRRVMGKEIKFLLHFVKESKQDESGMPNNRFLAERTGGTYSTLKVQPAELEDSGVYFCASSHRTYTQYFGPGTRLTVL.

This chain joins TRBV4-1 and TRBJ1-4; 8 nucleotides align to TRBD1. The CDR3 runs to 19 residues. Per germline, CDR1 MGHRA and CDR2 YSYEKL. V gave up 1 base and J gave up 11 bases; unmatched junction bases: 21. CDR3 sequence (DNA): TGCGCCAGCAGCCAAGTCGGACAGGGAAGGGCGACCCAAAAGTGGAAACTGTTTTTT. Translated, it gives CASSQVGQGRATQKWKLFF.

CDR3 nucleotide sequence: TGTGCCTGGACCATCCAAGGACAGGCAAATCAGCCCCAGCATTTT. It translates to CAWTIQGQANQPQHF. The chain combines TRBV30 with TRBJ1-5, with 7 bases identical to TRBD1. Germline V gene sequence: CDR1 GTSNPN, CDR2 SVGIG (reference sequence). CDR3 size: 15 residues. J lost 4 bases, V lost 4 bases, and 10 bases had no gene match.

The chain links TRBV7-8 to TRBJ1-2; D unresolved. This CDR3 has 17 amino acids. From germline, CDR1 is SGHVS and CDR2 FQNEAQ. V was trimmed by 1 base and J by 2 bases, leaving 17 bases between them. The CDR3 is CASSLVIRPTTNYGYTF. The CDR3 coding sequence is TGTGCCAGCAGCTTAGTGATACGGCCGACTACGAACTATGGCTACACCTTC. Full variable domain (rest looked up from reference TRBV7-8 and TRBJ1-2): GAGVSQSPRYKVAKRGQDVALRCDPISGHVSLFWYQQALGQGPEFLTYFQNEAQLDKSGLPSDRFFAERPEGSVSTLKIQRTQQEDSAVYLCASSLVIRPTTNYGYTFGSGTRLTVV.

The chain joins TRBV9 to TRBJ1-3; 8 nucleotides line up with TRBD1. Germline trimming cut 0 bases from V and 4 bases from J; bases unmatched to any gene: 6. There are 16 residues in the CDR3. The germline CDR1 and CDR2 sequences are SGDLS and YYNGEE. The CDR3 loop reads CASSVADRERGNTIYF. The CDR3 bases are TGTGCCAGCAGCGTAGCGGACAGGGAGAGGGGAAACACCATATATTTT.

Of note for this clone: Without the conserved terminal phenylalanine or tryptophan, this CDR3 likely stems from a read error. This chain's CDR3 is CATKRTDTNSPLHL. As DNA, the CDR3 is TGTGCCACCAAAAGGACAGATACTAATTCACCCCTCCACCTT. The chain joins TRBV28 to TRBJ1-6; possible D gene TRBD1, 6 bases. The CDR3 loop spans 14 amino acids. CDR1 and CDR2 (germline): MDHEN, SYDVKM. Deletions cut 10 bases from V and 6 bases from J, with 16 bases between.

V is TRBV9 and J is TRBJ1-1; D not certain. The germline V and J ends were trimmed by 0 bases and 1 base, with 4 bases remaining between them. Germline CDR1 and CDR2: SGDLS and YYNGEE. The CDR3 has 13 amino acids. The CDR3, as DNA: TGTGCCAGCAGCGTAGTTCCGAACACTGAAGCTTTCTTT. Protein product: CASSVVPNTEAFF.